One sample yielded the 28 T cell receptor beta chains listed below, sequenced in a study of control samples from healthy donors and cancer patients. Using immunoSEQ multiplex PCR, the repertoire was profiled, and TCRdb retains in-frame clones only, with some absent. This table has roughly 52,000 clones, 85% to 95% appearing once. Sequenced: blood. These TCRs come from a man aged 25 to 40 in good health.

The chain recombines TRBV6-5 with TRBJ1-1; D is ambiguous. V was shortened by 0 bases and J by 4 bases, with 6 bases between the two germline ends. Germline V gene data show CDR1 as MNHEY and CDR2 as SVGAGI. The CDR3 is 13 amino acids. CDR3 nucleotides: TGTGCCAGCAGTTACTCGATCGGCACTGAAGCTTTCTTT. It specifies CASSYSIGTEAFF.

The chain joins TRBV28 to TRBJ1-1, with D unclear. The V end was cut by 6 bases, the J end by 9 bases, with 14 bases between. The CDR3 sequence is 12 residues long. Germline V gives CDR1 MDHEN, CDR2 SYDVKM. CDR3 nucleotide sequence: TGTGCCAGCAGCAATGCCGGGAGACAAGCTTTCTTT. Its translation: CASSNAGRQAFF. Together with reference TRBV28 and TRBJ1-1, the CDR3 gives the full variable domain: DVKVTQSSRYLVKRTGEKVFLECVQDMDHENMFWYRQDPGLGLRLIYFSYDVKMKEKGDIPEGYSVSREKKERFSLILESASTNQTSMYLCASSNAGRQAFFGQGTRLTVV.

The gene calls are TRBV7-2 and TRBJ2-1; 11 bases map to TRBD1. Germline-derived CDR1 and CDR2 are SGHTA and FQGNSA. The CDR3 extends over 16 amino acids. Trimming at V came to 3 bases and at J to 4 bases, leaving 5 bases not matched to a gene. CDR3 sequence (DNA): TGTGCCAGCAGCTTGAACCGGGACAGGGGGTACAATGAGCAGTTCTTC. This encodes CASSLNRDRGYNEQFF. The variable domain in full, with the rest retrieved from reference TRBV7-2 and TRBJ2-1, is GAGVSQSPSNKVTEKGKDVELRCDPISGHTALYWYRQSLGQGLEFLIYFQGNSAPDKSGLPSDRFSAERTGGSVSTLTIQRTQQEDSAVYLCASSLNRDRGYNEQFFGPGTRLTVL.

This chain connects TRBV3-1 (or the pseudogene TRBV3-2) to TRBJ1-1; 8 nucleotides agree with TRBD1. Germline trimming cut 5 bases from V and 4 bases from J; bases unmatched to any gene: 9. The CDR3 runs to 15 residues. Germline CDR1 reads LGHDT; CDR2 reads YNNKEL (reference sequence). CDR3 in amino acids: CASSDLGQEVTEAFF. The CDR3 nucleotides read TGTGCCAGCAGCGATTTGGGACAGGAGGTCACTGAAGCTTTCTTT.

This clone was counted a single time. The chain couples TRBV27 to TRBJ1-4; 8 bases line up with TRBD1. This CDR3 comprises 14 residues. Germline trimming cut 3 bases from V and 9 bases from J; bases unmatched to any gene: 6. In germline, CDR1 is MNHEY, CDR2 SMNVEV (reference sequence). The CDR3 spells CASSFKTGAKKLFF. The CDR3 DNA is TGTGCCAGCAGTTTTAAGACAGGGGCTAAAAAACTGTTTTTT.

The V call is TRBV19, the J call TRBJ2-7; D remains unclear. V was cut by 1 base and J by 0 bases, with 7 bases left in between. In germline, CDR1 is LNHDA, CDR2 SQIVND (reference sequence). The CDR3 loop spans 14 amino acids. The CDR3 is CASSIGSRSYEQYF. CDR3 DNA: TGTGCCAGTAGTATAGGGAGCCGCTCCTACGAGCAGTACTTC.

The genes are TRBV30 and TRBJ2-7; no reliable D call. CDR1 is GTSNPN and CDR2 is SVGIG in the germline V gene (reference sequence). The CDR3 runs 13 residues. Trimming left V 4 bases short and J 4 bases short, with 14 bases between. The CDR3 nucleotides read TGTGCCTGGACGACCAAAGGCGGATACGAGCAGTACTTC. It translates to CAWTTKGGYEQYF.

The CDR3 loop reads CASSQGQGTRGSYNEQFF. CDR3 bases: TGCGCCAGCAGCCAGGGACAGGGGACGCGAGGATCCTACAATGAGCAGTTCTTC. V and J are TRBV4-1 and TRBJ2-1, with 10 bases identical to TRBD1. The length of the CDR3 is 18 residues. Germline V lookup: CDR1 MGHRA, CDR2 YSYEKL. V was pared by 3 bases and J by 1 base, with 9 bases of the junction left unmatched.

About this clone itself: The junction differs from germline at one of its ends, possibly a read error. The chain recombines TRBV7-7 with TRBJ2-7, with D uncertain. CDR3 length equals 17 residues. Per germline, CDR1 SSHAT and CDR2 FNYEAQ (reference sequence). The CDR3 nucleotides read TGTGCTAGCAGCTTAGGAGTAAAGGCGGTTAGCTCCTACGAGCAGTACTTC. This translates into CASSLGVKAVSSYEQYF.

The chain recombines TRBV10-2 with TRBJ2-5; D is ambiguous. The germline V gene has CDR1 WSHSY and CDR2 SAAADI. The CDR3 sequence is 13 residues long. The germline V and J ends were trimmed by 5 bases and 2 bases, with 9 bases remaining between them. CDR3 region: CASSQADQETQYF. CDR3 sequence (DNA): TGCGCCAGCAGTCAGGCGGATCAAGAGACCCAGTACTTC.

This CDR3 reads CASSFSLDNEQFF. Written as DNA, the CDR3 is TGTGCCAGCAGTTTCTCTCTGGACAATGAGCAGTTCTTC. The chain uses TRBV27 and TRBJ2-1, with unresolved D. The V end was cut by 3 bases, the J end by 5 bases, with 8 bases between. CDR3 length equals 13 residues. The germline gives CDR1 MNHEY, CDR2 SMNVEV (reference sequence).

The CDR3 nucleotides read TGCGCCAGCAGTGGTCCCCTAACTAGCGGGAGTTCGGTCGACGGGACAGATACGCAGTATTTT. This codes for CASSGPLTSGSSVDGTDTQYF. The rearrangement joins TRBV10-2 to TRBJ2-3; TRBD2 agrees at 11 bases. This CDR3 is 21 amino acids long. Germline V gene data show CDR1 as WSHSY and CDR2 as SAAADI. Unmatched junction bases numbered 21, after V lost 4 bases and J lost 3 bases.

This clone has a single count. J is TRBJ2-2 and V is TRBV7-3; the match to TRBD2 covers 7 bases. This CDR3 is 14 amino acids long. Germline V gene sequence: CDR1 SGHTA, CDR2 FQGTGA. The junction had 8 bases not matched to a gene; V was cut back by 8 bases and J by 5 bases. CDR3 protein: CASGLAARTGELFF. The CDR3 coding sequence is TGTGCCAGCGGGCTAGCGGCTAGAACCGGGGAGCTGTTTTTT.

The chain links TRBV5-1 to TRBJ2-2, with TRBD1 matching over 9 bases. The CDR3 length is 14 residues. Trimming cost V 3 bases and J 3 bases; bases outside gene matches: 0. CDR1 is SGHRS, CDR2 YFSETQ, per germline. CDR3 in DNA: TGCGCCAGCAGCTGGACAGGGGACACCGGGGAGCTGTTTTTT. Residues: CASSWTGDTGELFF.

This chain joins TRBV19 and TRBJ1-6; D is uncertain. There are 13 residues in the CDR3. Germline V lookup: CDR1 LNHDA, CDR2 SQIVND (reference sequence). Trimming removed 3 bases from V and 8 bases from J, with 8 bases in between. The CDR3 protein is CASSISPDSPLHF. The CDR3 DNA is TGTGCCAGTAGTATCTCCCCCGATTCACCCCTCCACTTT.

V is TRBV9 and J is TRBJ2-1; 13 bases match TRBD2. CDR1 and CDR2 (germline): SGDLS, YYNGEE. This CDR3 comprises 22 residues. V was clipped by 3 bases and J by 4 bases; unmatched bases: 22. Here the CDR3 reads CASSGPKPQGSGTSGNYNEQFF. The CDR3 bases are TGTGCCAGCAGCGGACCGAAACCCCAGGGCTCCGGGACTAGCGGGAATTACAATGAGCAGTTCTTC. Full variable domain (rest looked up from reference TRBV9 and TRBJ2-1): DSGVTQTPKHLITATGQRVTLRCSPRSGDLSVYWYQQSLDQGLQFLIQYYNGEERAKGNILERFSAQQFPDLHSELNLSSLELGDSALYFCASSGPKPQGSGTSGNYNEQFFGPGTRLTVL.

The chain joins TRBV3-1 (or the pseudogene TRBV3-2) to TRBJ2-7; possible D gene TRBD2, 6 bases. Germline assignment: CDR1 LGHDT and CDR2 YNNKEL (reference sequence). V lost 5 bases, J lost 3 bases, and 17 bases lay in between. The CDR3 runs 15 residues. The CDR3 region is CASSAPGTSYYEQYF. The CDR3 nucleotides are TGTGCCAGCAGCGCACCCGGGACTTCCTACTACGAGCAGTACTTC.

The chain employs TRBV6-5 and TRBJ1-1; possible D gene TRBD1, 5 bases. This CDR3 is 12 amino acids long. Germline values: CDR1 MNHEY, CDR2 SVGAGI. V shed 5 bases and J shed 8 bases, with 12 bases lying between them. CDR3 sequence: CASSPQGGEAFF. The CDR3 region has the DNA TGTGCCAGCAGTCCCCAGGGCGGGGAAGCTTTCTTT.

V usage is TRBV7-2 and J usage is TRBJ1-5; D is unclear. Germline values: CDR1 SGHTA, CDR2 FQGNSA. This CDR3 region has 13 residues. V gave up 0 bases and J gave up 6 bases, with 6 bases separating them. The CDR3 reads CASSLASGQPQHF. The DNA for the CDR3 is TGTGCCAGCAGCTTAGCTTCGGGTCAGCCCCAGCATTTT.

This chain uses TRBV27 with TRBJ1-5; 8 nucleotides align to TRBD1. The germline gives CDR1 MNHEY, CDR2 SMNVEV (reference sequence). The CDR3 is made up of 17 amino acids. Trimming at V came to 7 bases and at J to 1 base, leaving 12 bases not matched to a gene. The DNA of the CDR3 is TGTGCCAGCATGGGCAGGGGGCGAGTGGAAAGCAATCAGCCCCAGCATTTT. Amino acid sequence: CASMGRGRVESNQPQHF.

The J gene is TRBJ2-1, the V gene TRBV7-3; a weak D match, TRBD1 (7 bases). Trimming took 0 bases from V and 9 from J, leaving 9 bases between them. CDR3 size: 13 residues. From germline, CDR1 is SGHTA and CDR2 FQGTGA. The CDR3 DNA reads TGTGCCAGCAGCTTAACGGAGGGGGCTGAGCAGTTCTTC. This codes for CASSLTEGAEQFF. The full variable domain, its missing parts supplied by reference TRBV7-3 and TRBJ2-1, is GAGVSQTPSNKVTEKGKYVELRCDPISGHTALYWYRQSLGQGPEFLIYFQGTGAADDSGLPNDRFFAVRPEGSVSTLKIQRTERGDSAVYLCASSLTEGAEQFFGPGTRLTVL.

The CDR3 nucleotides are TGCGCCAGCAGCCAAGAGTCAAGGGTACCCGGGGAGCTGTTTTTT. Its translation: CASSQESRVPGELFF. The gene calls are TRBV4-3 and TRBJ2-2; D ambiguous. V lost 0 bases to trimming and J lost 6 bases, with 11 bases between them. The CDR3 contains 15 residues. Germline CDR1 LGHNA, CDR2 YSLEER.

The V and J genes are TRBV4-3 and TRBJ2-7; no reliable D call. This CDR3 spans 14 amino acids. The V gene's germline CDR1 is LGHNA and CDR2 YSLEER. The germline V and J ends were trimmed by 1 base and 2 bases, with 9 bases remaining between them. CDR3 nucleotide sequence: TGCGCCAGCAGCCAAGGAGGAATCCCCTACGAGCAGTACTTC. Its translation: CASSQGGIPYEQYF.

The chain employs TRBV12-3 or TRBV12-4 and TRBJ2-7, with D perhaps TRBD1 (6 bases). The CDR3 is 13 residues long. The germline V and J ends were trimmed by 5 bases and 3 bases, with 11 bases remaining between them. CDR3 sequence: CASSPTGFYEQYF. CDR3 DNA: TGTGCCAGCAGTCCCACAGGGTTCTACGAGCAGTACTTC.

J is TRBJ2-3 and V is TRBV7-2; TRBD1 might be the D (6 bases). The CDR3 is 15 amino acids. Trimming left V 1 base short and J 0 bases short, with 8 bases between. Germline V CDR1 and CDR2: SGHTA, FQGNSA. The CDR3 DNA reads as TGTGCCAGCAGCTTAGGGGGGCAAAGCACAGATACGCAGTATTTT. Translating it yields CASSLGGQSTDTQYF.

The chain uses TRBV9 and TRBJ2-3; D remains unclear. V was shortened by 3 bases and J by 3 bases, with 5 bases between the two germline ends. The CDR3 runs 12 residues. Germline V gene data show CDR1 as SGDLS and CDR2 as YYNGEE. CDR3 coding DNA: TGTGCCAGCAGCGGGGATACAGATACGCAGTATTTT. Residues: CASSGDTDTQYF.

The chain carries TRBV3-1 (or the pseudogene TRBV3-2) and TRBJ1-1; weak D call: TRBD1 (5 bases). This CDR3 has 13 amino acids. With 1 base removed from V and 7 bases from J, the gap between germline ends came to 10 bases. The germline V gene encodes CDR1 LGHDT and CDR2 YNNKEL (reference sequence). The CDR3 loop is CASSQVGRVEAFF. DNA for the CDR3: TGTGCCAGCAGCCAAGTTGGCAGGGTTGAAGCTTTCTTT.

J is TRBJ2-7 and V is TRBV16; the match to TRBD2 covers 11 bases. CDR1 and CDR2 (germline): KGHSY, FQNENV. The CDR3 is made up of 14 amino acids. The junction had 2 bases not matched to a gene; V was cut back by 2 bases and J by 5 bases. The CDR3 loop is CASSQGGLADEQYF. For the CDR3, the DNA is TGTGCCAGCAGCCAAGGGGGACTAGCGGACGAGCAGTACTTC.